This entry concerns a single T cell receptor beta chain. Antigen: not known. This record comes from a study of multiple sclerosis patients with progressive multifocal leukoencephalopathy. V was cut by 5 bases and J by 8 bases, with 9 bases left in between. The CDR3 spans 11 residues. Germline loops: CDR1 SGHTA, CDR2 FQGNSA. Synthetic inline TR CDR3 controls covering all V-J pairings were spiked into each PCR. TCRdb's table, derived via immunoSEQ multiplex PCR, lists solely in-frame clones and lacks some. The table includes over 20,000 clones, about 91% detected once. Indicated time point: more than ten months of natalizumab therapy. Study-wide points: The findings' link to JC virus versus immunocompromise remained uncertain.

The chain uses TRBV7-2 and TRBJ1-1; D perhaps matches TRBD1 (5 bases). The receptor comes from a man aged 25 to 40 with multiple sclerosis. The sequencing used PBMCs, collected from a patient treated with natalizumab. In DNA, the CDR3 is TGTGCCAGCAGCCGGGACTTAGAAGCTTTCTTT. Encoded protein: CASSRDLEAFF.